Here is one T cell receptor beta chain with its context. The target antigen is unknown. The protocol was immunoSEQ multiplex PCR, while the TCRdb copy is restricted to in-frame clones and leaves out a portion. This table has some 140,000 clones, over 80% appearing once. The data were obtained in a study of cytomegalovirus exposure and HLA in healthy donors. Regarding the study as a whole: A few CMV-associated chains proved CMV antigen-specific in vitro.

Per the germline V gene, CDR1 is MGHRA and CDR2 is YSYEKL. The ends were cut back, 0 bases at V and 3 bases at J, with 9 bases in the middle. The length of the CDR3 is 15 residues. The sample consisted of PBMCs. The TCR was taken from a woman aged 25-40 years in good health and CMV-seropositive. The chain links TRBV4-1 to TRBJ1-5, with D tentatively TRBD1 (5 bases). The CDR3 nucleotides read TGCGCCAGCAGCCAAGATAAGGGGCTCAATCAGCCCCAGCATTTT. This gives the protein CASSQDKGLNQPQHF.